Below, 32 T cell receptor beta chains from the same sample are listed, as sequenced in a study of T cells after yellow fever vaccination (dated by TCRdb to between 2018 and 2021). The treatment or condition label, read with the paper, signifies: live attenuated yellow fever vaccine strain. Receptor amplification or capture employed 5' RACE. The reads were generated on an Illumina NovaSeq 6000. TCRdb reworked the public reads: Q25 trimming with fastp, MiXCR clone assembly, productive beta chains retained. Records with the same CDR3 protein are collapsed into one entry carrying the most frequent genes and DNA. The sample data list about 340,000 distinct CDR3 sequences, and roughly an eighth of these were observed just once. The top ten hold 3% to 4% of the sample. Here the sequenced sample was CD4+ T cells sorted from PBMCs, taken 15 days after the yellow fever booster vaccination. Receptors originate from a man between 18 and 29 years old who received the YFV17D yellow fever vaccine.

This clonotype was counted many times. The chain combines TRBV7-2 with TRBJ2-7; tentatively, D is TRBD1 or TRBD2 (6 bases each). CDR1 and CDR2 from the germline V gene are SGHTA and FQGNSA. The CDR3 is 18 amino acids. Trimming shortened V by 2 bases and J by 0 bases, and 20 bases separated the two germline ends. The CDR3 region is CASSLKSFGGRGSYEQYV. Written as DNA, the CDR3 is TGTGCCAGCAGCTTAAAATCGTTCGGGGGCCGGGGCTCCTACGAGCAGTACGTC.

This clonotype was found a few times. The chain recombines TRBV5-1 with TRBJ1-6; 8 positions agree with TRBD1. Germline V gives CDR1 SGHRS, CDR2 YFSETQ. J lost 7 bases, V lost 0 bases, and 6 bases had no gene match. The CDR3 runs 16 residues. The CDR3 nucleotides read TGCGCCAGCAGCTTGGGTTTTGCAGGGGGCAATTCACCCCTCCACTTT. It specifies CASSLGFAGGNSPLHF.

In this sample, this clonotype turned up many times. CDR3 in amino acids: CSARDSGRQETQYF. The CDR3 nucleotides are TGCAGTGCTAGAGATTCCGGAAGACAAGAGACCCAGTACTTC. The rearrangement uses TRBV20-1 and TRBJ2-5, with D uncertain. V gave up 0 bases and J gave up 2 bases, with 10 bases separating them. The V gene's germline CDR1 is DFQATT and CDR2 SNEGSKA (reference sequence). The CDR3 is 14 residues long.

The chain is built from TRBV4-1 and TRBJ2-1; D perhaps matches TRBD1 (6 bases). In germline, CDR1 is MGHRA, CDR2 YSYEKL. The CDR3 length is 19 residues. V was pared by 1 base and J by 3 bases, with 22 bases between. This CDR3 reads CASSQATQLQGVRYNEQFF. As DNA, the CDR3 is TGCGCCAGCAGCCAAGCGACCCAGTTACAGGGTGTGCGCTACAATGAGCAGTTCTTC.

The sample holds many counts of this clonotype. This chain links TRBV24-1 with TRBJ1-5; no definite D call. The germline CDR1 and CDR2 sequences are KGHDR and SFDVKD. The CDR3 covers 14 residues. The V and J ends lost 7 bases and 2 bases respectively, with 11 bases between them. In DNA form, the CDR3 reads TGTGCCACCAGCCCCCCACTGCGCAATCAGCCCCAGCATTTT. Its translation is CATSPPLRNQPQHF.

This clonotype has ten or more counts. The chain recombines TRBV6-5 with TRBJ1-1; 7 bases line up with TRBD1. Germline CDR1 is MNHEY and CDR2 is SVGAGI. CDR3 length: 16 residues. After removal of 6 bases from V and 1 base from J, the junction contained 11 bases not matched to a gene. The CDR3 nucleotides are TGTGCCAGCAGCTCTCAGAGGGGGCGGGGGAACACTGAAGCTTTCTTT. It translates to CASSSQRGRGNTEAFF.

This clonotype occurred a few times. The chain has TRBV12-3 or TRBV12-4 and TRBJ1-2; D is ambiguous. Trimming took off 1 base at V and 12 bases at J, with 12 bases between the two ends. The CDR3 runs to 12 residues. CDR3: CASSLGPVHDTF. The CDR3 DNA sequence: TGTGCCAGCAGTTTAGGCCCCGTTCATGACACCTTC.

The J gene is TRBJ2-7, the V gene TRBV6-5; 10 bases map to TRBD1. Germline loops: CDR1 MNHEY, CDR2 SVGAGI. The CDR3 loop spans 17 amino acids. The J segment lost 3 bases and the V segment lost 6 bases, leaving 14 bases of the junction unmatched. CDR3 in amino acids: CASSPMAAGQGRYEQYF. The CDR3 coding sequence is TGTGCCAGCAGCCCAATGGCCGCGGGACAGGGGCGCTACGAGCAGTACTTC.

The CDR3 nucleotides are TGTGCCAGCAGAACCTATTACAGGAGCTCTGGAAACACCATATATTTT. It translates to CASRTYYRSSGNTIYF. The chain recombines TRBV28 with TRBJ1-3, with D possibly TRBD1 on 5 matching bases. Germline V CDR1 and CDR2: MDHEN, SYDVKM. Trimming left V 6 bases short and J 0 bases short, with 15 bases between. The CDR3 totals 16 residues.

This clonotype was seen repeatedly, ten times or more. The CDR3 here is CASSPDGGQETQYF. DNA of the CDR3: TGTGCCAGCAGTCCCGACGGGGGCCAAGAGACCCAGTACTTC. The rearrangement uses TRBV6-6 and TRBJ2-5, with TRBD2 as a possible D gene (6 bases). Trimming stripped 5 bases from V and 1 base from J, with 11 bases between. Germline V CDR1 and CDR2: MNHNY, SVGAGI (reference sequence). CDR3 length: 14 amino acids.

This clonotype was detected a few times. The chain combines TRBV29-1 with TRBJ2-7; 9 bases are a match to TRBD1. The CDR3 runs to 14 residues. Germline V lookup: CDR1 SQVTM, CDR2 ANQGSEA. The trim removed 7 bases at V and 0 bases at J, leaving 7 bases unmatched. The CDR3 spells CSAKGQGISYEQYF. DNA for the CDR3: TGCAGCGCCAAGGGACAGGGAATCTCCTACGAGCAGTACTTC.

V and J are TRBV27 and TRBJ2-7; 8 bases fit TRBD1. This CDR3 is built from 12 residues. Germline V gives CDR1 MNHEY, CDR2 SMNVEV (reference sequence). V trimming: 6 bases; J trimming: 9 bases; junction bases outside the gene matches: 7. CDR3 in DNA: TGTGCCAGCAGCGTAGGCAGGGGGCGGCAGTACTTC. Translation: CASSVGRGRQYF.

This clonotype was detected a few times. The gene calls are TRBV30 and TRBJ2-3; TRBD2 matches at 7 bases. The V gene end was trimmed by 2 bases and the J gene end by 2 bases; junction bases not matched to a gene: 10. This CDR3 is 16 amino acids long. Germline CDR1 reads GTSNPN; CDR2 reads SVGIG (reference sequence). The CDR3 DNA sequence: TGTGCCTGGAGTCCCTCCTTTAGCGGGTTCACAGATACGCAGTATTTT. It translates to CAWSPSFSGFTDTQYF.

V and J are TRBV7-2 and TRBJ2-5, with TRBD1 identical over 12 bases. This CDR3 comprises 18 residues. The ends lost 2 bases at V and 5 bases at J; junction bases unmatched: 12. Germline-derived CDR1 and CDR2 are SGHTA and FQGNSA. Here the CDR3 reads CASSLRQTGTGGFETQYF. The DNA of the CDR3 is TGTGCCAGCAGCTTACGTCAGACCGGGACAGGGGGCTTCGAGACCCAGTACTTC.

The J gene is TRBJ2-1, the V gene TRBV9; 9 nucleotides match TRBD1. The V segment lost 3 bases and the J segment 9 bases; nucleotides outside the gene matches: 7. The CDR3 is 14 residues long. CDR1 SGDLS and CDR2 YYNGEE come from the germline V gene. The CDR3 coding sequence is TGTGCCAGCAGCGGGTGGGACAGGGCCAGTGAGCAGTTCTTC. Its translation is CASSGWDRASEQFF.

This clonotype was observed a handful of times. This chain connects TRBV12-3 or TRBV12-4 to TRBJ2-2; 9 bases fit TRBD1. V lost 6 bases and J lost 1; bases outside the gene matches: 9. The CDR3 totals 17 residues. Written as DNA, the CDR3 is TGTGCCAGCAGGGCCTACCGGGACAGGGAGAACACCGGGGAGCTGTTTTTT. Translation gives CASRAYRDRENTGELFF.

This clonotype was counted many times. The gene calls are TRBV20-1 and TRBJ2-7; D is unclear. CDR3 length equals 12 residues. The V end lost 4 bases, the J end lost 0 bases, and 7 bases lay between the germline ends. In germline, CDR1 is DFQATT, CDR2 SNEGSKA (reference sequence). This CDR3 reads CSAMRRSYEQYF. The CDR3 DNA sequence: TGCAGTGCTATGCGTCGCTCCTACGAGCAGTACTTC.

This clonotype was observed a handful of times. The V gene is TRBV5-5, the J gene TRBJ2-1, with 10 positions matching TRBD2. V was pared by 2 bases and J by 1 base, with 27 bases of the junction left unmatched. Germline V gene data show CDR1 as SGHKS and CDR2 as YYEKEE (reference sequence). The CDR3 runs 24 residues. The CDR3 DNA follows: TGTGCCAGCAGCTTTCTTACACCGTGGGCCGGGACTAGCGAATTCCAAGCGTCCTACAATGAGCAGTTCTTC. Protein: CASSFLTPWAGTSEFQASYNEQFF. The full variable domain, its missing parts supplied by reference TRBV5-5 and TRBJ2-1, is DAGVTQSPTHLIKTRGQQVTLRCSPISGHKSVSWYQQVLGQGPQFIFQYYEKEERGRGNFPDRFSARQFPNYSSELNVNALLLGDSALYLCASSFLTPWAGTSEFQASYNEQFFGPGTRLTVL.

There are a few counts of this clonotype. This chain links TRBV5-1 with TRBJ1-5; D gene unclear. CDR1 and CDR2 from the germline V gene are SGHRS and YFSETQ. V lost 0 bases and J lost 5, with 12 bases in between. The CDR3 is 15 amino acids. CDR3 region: CASSLEPLGDQPQHF. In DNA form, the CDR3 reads TGCGCCAGCAGCTTGGAGCCTCTCGGGGATCAGCCCCAGCATTTT.

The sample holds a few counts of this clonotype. CDR3 sequence (DNA): TGTGCCAGCAGCCAAGTGTATAACAGGGCTGACGGCTACACCTTC. It encodes CASSQVYNRADGYTF. The gene calls are TRBV3-1 and TRBJ1-2, with D maybe TRBD1 (6 bases). Trimming shortened V by 1 base and J by 8 bases, and 17 bases separated the two germline ends. Germline lookup yields CDR1 LGHDT and CDR2 YNNKEL (reference sequence). This CDR3 region has 15 residues.

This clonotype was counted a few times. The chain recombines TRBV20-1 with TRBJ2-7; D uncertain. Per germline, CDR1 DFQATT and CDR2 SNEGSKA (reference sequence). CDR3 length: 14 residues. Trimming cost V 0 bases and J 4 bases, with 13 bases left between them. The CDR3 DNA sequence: TGCAGTGCTAGAGATGTGAAAGGGCTATACGAGCAGTACTTC. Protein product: CSARDVKGLYEQYF.

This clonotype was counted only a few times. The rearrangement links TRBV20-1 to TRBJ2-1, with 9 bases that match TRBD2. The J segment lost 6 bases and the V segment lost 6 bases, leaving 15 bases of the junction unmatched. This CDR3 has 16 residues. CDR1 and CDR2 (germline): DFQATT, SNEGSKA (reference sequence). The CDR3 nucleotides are TGCAGTGCCCGAGGAGCGGGGGGCCCGGAATCCAATGAGCAGTTCTTC. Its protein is CSARGAGGPESNEQFF.

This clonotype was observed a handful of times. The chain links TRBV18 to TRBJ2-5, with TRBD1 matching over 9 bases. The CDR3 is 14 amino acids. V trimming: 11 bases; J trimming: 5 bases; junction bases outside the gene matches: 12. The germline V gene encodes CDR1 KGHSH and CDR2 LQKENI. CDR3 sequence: CASSDRGSSETQYF. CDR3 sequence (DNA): TGTGCCTCTTCGGACAGGGGATCGTCGGAGACCCAGTACTTC. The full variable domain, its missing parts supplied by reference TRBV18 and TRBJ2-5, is NAGVMQNPRHLVRRRGQEARLRCSPMKGHSHVYWYRQLPEEGLKFMVYLQKENIIDESGMPKERFSAEFPKEGPSILRIQQVVRGDSAAYFCASSDRGSSETQYFGPGTRLLVL.

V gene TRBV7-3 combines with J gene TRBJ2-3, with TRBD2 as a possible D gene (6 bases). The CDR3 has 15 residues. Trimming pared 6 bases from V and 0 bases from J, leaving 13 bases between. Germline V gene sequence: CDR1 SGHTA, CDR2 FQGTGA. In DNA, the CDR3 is TGTGCCAGCAGTCCGGGAGTGCCTAGCACAGATACGCAGTATTTT. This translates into CASSPGVPSTDTQYF.

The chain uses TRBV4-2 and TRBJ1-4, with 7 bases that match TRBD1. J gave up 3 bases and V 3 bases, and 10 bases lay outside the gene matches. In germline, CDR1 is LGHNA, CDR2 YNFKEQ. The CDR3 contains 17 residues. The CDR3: CASSHPAGGQANEKLFF. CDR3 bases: TGTGCCAGCAGCCACCCCGCCGGAGGACAGGCTAATGAAAAACTGTTTTTT.

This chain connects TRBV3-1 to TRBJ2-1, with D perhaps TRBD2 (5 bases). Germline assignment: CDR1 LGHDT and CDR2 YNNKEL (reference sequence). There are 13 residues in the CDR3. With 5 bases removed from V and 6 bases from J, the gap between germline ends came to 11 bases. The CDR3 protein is CASSSLLANEQFF. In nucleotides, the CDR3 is TGTGCCAGCAGCTCCCTGCTAGCCAATGAGCAGTTCTTC.

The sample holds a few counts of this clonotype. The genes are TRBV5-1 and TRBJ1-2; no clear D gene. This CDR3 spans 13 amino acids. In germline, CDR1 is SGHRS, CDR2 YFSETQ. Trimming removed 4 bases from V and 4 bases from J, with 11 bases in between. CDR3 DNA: TGCGCCAGCAGCCCGACTTGGAGCTATGGCTACACCTTC. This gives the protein CASSPTWSYGYTF.

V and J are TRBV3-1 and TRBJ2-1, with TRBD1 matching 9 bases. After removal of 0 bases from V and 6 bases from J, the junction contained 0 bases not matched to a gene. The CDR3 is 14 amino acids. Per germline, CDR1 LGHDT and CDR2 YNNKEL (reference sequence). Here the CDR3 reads CASSQEGQGNEQFF. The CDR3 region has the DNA TGTGCCAGCAGCCAAGAGGGACAGGGCAATGAGCAGTTCTTC.

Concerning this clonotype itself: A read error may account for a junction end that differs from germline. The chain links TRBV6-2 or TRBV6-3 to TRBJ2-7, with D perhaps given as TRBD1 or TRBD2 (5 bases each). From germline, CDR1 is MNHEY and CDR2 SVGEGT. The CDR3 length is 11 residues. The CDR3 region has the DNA TGTGCCAGCAGTTACGGGGCGCGAGCGGACTTC. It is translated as CASSYGARADF.

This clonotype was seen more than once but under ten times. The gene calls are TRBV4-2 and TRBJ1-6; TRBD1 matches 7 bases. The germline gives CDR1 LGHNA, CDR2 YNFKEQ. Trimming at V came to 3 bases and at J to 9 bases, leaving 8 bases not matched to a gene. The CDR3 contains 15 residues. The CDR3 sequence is CASSHDRERASPLHF. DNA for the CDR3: TGTGCCAGCAGCCATGACAGGGAACGTGCTTCACCCCTCCACTTT.

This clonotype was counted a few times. Here the CDR3 DNA reads TGTGCCTGGAGTGAACAGGCCGCGGGAGGCTACACCTTC. The encoded protein is CAWSEQAAGGYTF. This rearrangement joins TRBV30 to TRBJ1-2; the D gene is possibly TRBD1 (5 bases). The germline V gene encodes CDR1 GTSNPN and CDR2 SVGIG (reference sequence). V was trimmed by 1 base and J by 8 bases, leaving 14 bases between them. The CDR3 is 13 amino acids.

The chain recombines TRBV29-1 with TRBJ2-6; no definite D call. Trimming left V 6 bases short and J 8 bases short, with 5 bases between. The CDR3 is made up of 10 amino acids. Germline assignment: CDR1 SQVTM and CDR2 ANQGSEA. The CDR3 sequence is CSVGTNVLTF. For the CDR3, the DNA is TGCAGCGTGGGGACCAACGTCCTGACTTTC.